One sample yielded the 9 T cell receptor beta chains listed below, sequenced in a study of cytomegalovirus exposure and HLA in healthy donors. In the PCR, 60 Vbeta and 13 Jbeta primers were used. Here immunoSEQ multiplex PCR was the method, and the copy in TCRdb shows in-frame clones only, minus some. The table shows under 200,000 clones, with roughly 80% occurring only once. Sequencing was performed on PBMCs. These receptor sequences come from a girl aged 2 to 10 in good health and CMV-seropositive.

CDR3 DNA: TGTGCCAGCAGTGAGGCAGCGGGAAGGATGTACGAGCAGTACTTC. Protein sequence: CASSEAAGRMYEQYF. The chain links TRBV2 to TRBJ2-7, with 7 bases aligning to TRBD2. Trimming cost V 3 bases and J 4 bases; bases outside gene matches: 9. The CDR3 extends over 15 amino acids. Germline V CDR1 and CDR2: SNHLY, FYNNEI.

The chain's CDR3 is CASSPRTSGSGGETQYF. The CDR3 DNA follows: TGTGCCAGCAGCCCGCGGACTAGCGGGAGCGGGGGAGAGACCCAGTACTTC. The chain joins TRBV5-4 to TRBJ2-5; 13 nucleotides align to TRBD2. The ends lost 4 bases at V and 4 bases at J; junction bases unmatched: 10. The germline CDR1 and CDR2 sequences are SGHNT and YYREEE (reference sequence). CDR3 size: 17 residues.

V and J are TRBV19 and TRBJ2-7, with D possibly being TRBD2 (6 bases). The length of the CDR3 is 17 residues. The V gene's germline CDR1 is LNHDA and CDR2 SQIVND (reference sequence). V lost 2 bases, J lost 0 bases, and 17 bases lay in between. CDR3 in DNA: TGTGCCAGTAGTATATTTAACAGCGGGCGAAGCTCCTACGAGCAGTACTTC. It specifies CASSIFNSGRSSYEQYF.

This clone appeared a few times. The chain is built from TRBV29-1 and TRBJ2-7, with D tentatively TRBD1 (6 bases). The V end was cut by 7 bases, the J end by 5 bases, with 18 bases between. CDR3 length equals 13 residues. Germline V gene lookup returns CDR1 SQVTM and CDR2 ANQGSEA. The CDR3 protein is CSGVIQGFHEQYF. In DNA, the CDR3 is TGCAGCGGGGTAATACAGGGATTCCACGAGCAGTACTTC.

This clone has only one observation. The chain has TRBV5-1 and TRBJ2-1, with a possible D match to TRBD2 (5 bases). CDR3 size: 14 residues. Trimming removed 1 base at V and 6 bases at J, with 11 bases between. Germline V gives CDR1 SGHRS, CDR2 YFSETQ. CDR3 nucleotide sequence: TGCGCCAGCAGCTTGAGAGCGGTAGTCAATGAGCAGTTCTTC. It yields the protein CASSLRAVVNEQFF.

This CDR3 reads CASSLPSARLAGAGQETQYF. In DNA, the CDR3 is TGCGCCAGCAGCCTCCCGTCGGCGAGACTAGCGGGAGCGGGGCAAGAGACCCAGTACTTC. The V call is TRBV4-1, the J call TRBJ2-5, with 12 bases that match TRBD2. The trim removed 4 bases at V and 2 bases at J, leaving 17 bases unmatched. The CDR3 runs to 20 residues. In germline, CDR1 is MGHRA, CDR2 YSYEKL.

This chain joins TRBV11-2 and TRBJ1-2; tentatively, D is TRBD1 (6 bases). Trimming pared 4 bases from V and 13 bases from J, leaving 25 bases between. Germline assignment: CDR1 SGHAT and CDR2 FQNNGV. The CDR3 has 15 amino acids. In DNA form, the CDR3 reads TGTGCCAGCAGCTCGGTACAGGGTACCGCTATTCACCGCACCTTC. It codes for CASSSVQGTAIHRTF. The complete variable domain, with remaining parts taken from reference TRBV11-2 and TRBJ1-2, reads EAGVAQSPRYKIIEKRQSVAFWCNPISGHATLYWYQQILGQGPKLLIQFQNNGVVDDSQLPKDRFSAERLKGVDSTLKIQPAKLEDSAVYLCASSSVQGTAIHRTFGSGTRLTVV.

J is TRBJ2-2 and V is TRBV5-1, with 9 nucleotides matching TRBD2. CDR1 and CDR2 (germline): SGHRS, YFSETQ. The CDR3 spans 18 residues. The J segment lost 2 bases and the V segment lost 4 bases, leaving 12 bases of the junction unmatched. CDR3 in DNA: TGCGCCAGCAGCCCCCGGGATAGCGGGAGTATAAACACCGGGGAGCTGTTTTTT. It encodes CASSPRDSGSINTGELFF. The full variable domain, its missing parts supplied by reference TRBV5-1 and TRBJ2-2, is KAGVTQTPRYLIKTRGQQVTLSCSPISGHRSVSWYQQTPGQGLQFLFEYFSETQRNKGNFPGRFSGRQFSNSRSEMNVSTLELGDSALYLCASSPRDSGSINTGELFFGEGSRLTVL.

V usage is TRBV5-1 and J usage is TRBJ2-3; D is undetermined. The CDR3 extends over 15 amino acids. Germline assignment: CDR1 SGHRS and CDR2 YFSETQ. Trimming removed 4 bases from V and 3 bases from J, with 15 bases in between. CDR3: CASSHAPSRTDTQYF. The CDR3 DNA reads as TGCGCCAGCAGCCACGCGCCGAGCCGTACAGATACGCAGTATTTT.